The T cell receptor beta chain described here comes from a study of radiation and T cells in renal cell carcinoma. Time point reported: blood 2 weeks post-SBRT. Described treatment: 15 Gy SBRT to primary tumor, nephrectomy 4 weeks later. Radiation-treated patients gave blood at baseline, week 2 and week 4. The patient's renal cell carcinoma had clear cell pathology. Broader study findings: In blood, top tumor clones expanded by 2 weeks, shrinking by 4. Without pretreatment biopsies, baseline tumor clonotype presence was undetermined.

The CDR3 is made up of 14 amino acids. The V gene end was trimmed by 0 bases and the J gene end by 4 bases; junction bases not matched to a gene: 2. Germline loops: CDR1 MNHNS, CDR2 SASEGT. The protocol was immunoSEQ multiplex PCR, while the TCRdb copy is restricted to in-frame clones and leaves out a portion. This table has about 130,000 clones, more than 70% appearing once. A word on this clone: Its antigen is unknown.

The origin of this receptor is a woman aged 70-85 years with renal cell carcinoma. The material was blood, obtained from a patient whose treatment included radiotherapy and nephrectomy. This chain joins TRBV6-1 and TRBJ2-7; 8 nucleotides match TRBD1. The CDR3 sequence: CASSEAWTGYEQYF. In DNA, the CDR3 is TGTGCCAGCAGTGAAGCGTGGACAGGGTACGAGCAGTACTTC.